What follows describes a single TCR beta chain. Its antigen is unidentified. With 7 bases removed from V and 2 bases from J, the gap between germline ends came to 13 bases. In germline, CDR1 is SGHRS, CDR2 YFSETQ. CDR3 length equals 13 residues. The entry originates in a study of cytomegalovirus exposure and HLA in healthy donors. Study observations and caveats: HLA restriction was apparent for most CMV-associated TCR beta chains in a later analysis. Later analysis identified 15,000 to 20,000 TCR beta sequences associated with HLA alleles, using a false discovery rate threshold of 0.05.

PCR amplification relied on 60 Vbeta primers (plus 13 Jbeta primers). Sequenced by immunoSEQ multiplex PCR; TCRdb stores in-frame clones only, minus some. The data show 75,000 to 90,000 clones, and the top ten clones hold approximately 1.5%. This sequence originates from a woman aged 55-70 years in good health and CMV-seronegative. Sequenced input: PBMCs. The chain is built from TRBV5-1 and TRBJ2-7, with D possibly matching TRBD2 (6 bases). The CDR3 DNA reads as TGCGCCAGCTCCATCGGGGGAGCCTACGAGCAGTACTTC. It codes for CASSIGGAYEQYF.